These 3 T cell receptor beta chains originate from one sample sequenced in a study of patients and donors after allogeneic stem cell transplantation. TCRdb reprocessed the RT-PCR reads via MiXCR and lists one record per CDR3 protein. Of approximately 170,000 distinct CDR3 sequences listed, approximately 24% were seen once; the top ten hold roughly a quarter. Specimen: blood, either unsorted or a sorted T cell fraction (not recorded which). These receptors were taken from a human donor who was either an allogeneic HSCT recipient or a stem cell or donor lymphocyte infusion donor (not recorded which). It is not recorded whose cells these are; they may come from a transplant donor.

The table lists this clonotype with a count of one. V usage is TRBV5-1 and J usage is TRBJ1-4; TRBD1 aligns across 9 bases. This CDR3 spans 16 amino acids. Germline values: CDR1 SGHRS, CDR2 YFSETQ. The V segment lost 6 bases and the J segment 0 bases; nucleotides outside the gene matches: 6. Written as DNA, the CDR3 is TGCGCCAGCAAACTGACAGGGGGTGCAACTAATGAAAAACTGTTTTTT. Translation gives CASKLTGGATNEKLFF.

The rearrangement joins TRBV20-1 to TRBJ2-2; TRBD1 might be the D (5 bases). The CDR3 consists of 15 residues. Germline CDR1 reads DFQATT; CDR2 reads SNEGSKA (reference sequence). Trimming removed 6 bases at V and 5 bases at J, with 19 bases between. CDR3 region: CSARRGQGFTGELFF. As DNA, the CDR3 is TGCAGTGCCCGAAGGGGTCAGGGTTTTACCGGGGAGCTGTTTTTT.

This clonotype has only a few counts. This rearrangement joins TRBV25-1 to TRBJ2-3; maybe TRBD1 (6 bases). Germline CDR1 MGHDK, CDR2 SYGVNS. The V end was cut by 3 bases, the J end by 0 bases, with 10 bases between. The CDR3 is made up of 15 amino acids. The CDR3 nucleotides are TGTGCCAGCAGTGATAGGACAGATAGCACAGATACGCAGTATTTT. This translates into CASSDRTDSTDTQYF.